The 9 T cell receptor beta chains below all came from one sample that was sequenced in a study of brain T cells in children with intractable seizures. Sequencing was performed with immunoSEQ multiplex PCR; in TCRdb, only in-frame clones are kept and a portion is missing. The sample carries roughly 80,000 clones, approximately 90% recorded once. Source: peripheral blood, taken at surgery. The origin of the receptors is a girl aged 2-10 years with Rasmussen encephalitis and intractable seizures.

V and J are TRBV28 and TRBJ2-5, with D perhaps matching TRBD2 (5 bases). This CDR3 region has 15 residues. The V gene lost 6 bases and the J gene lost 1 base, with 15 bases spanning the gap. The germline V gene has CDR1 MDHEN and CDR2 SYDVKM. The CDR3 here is CASSFIGSFQETQYF. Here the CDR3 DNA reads TGTGCCAGCAGCTTCATAGGGAGTTTCCAAGAGACCCAGTACTTC.

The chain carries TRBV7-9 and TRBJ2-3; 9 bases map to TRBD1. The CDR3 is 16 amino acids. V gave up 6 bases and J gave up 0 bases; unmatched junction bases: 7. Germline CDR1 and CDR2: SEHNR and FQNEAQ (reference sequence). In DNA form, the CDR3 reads TGTGCCAGCAGGCCCAACAGGGGGCCAAGCACAGATACGCAGTATTTT. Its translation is CASRPNRGPSTDTQYF.

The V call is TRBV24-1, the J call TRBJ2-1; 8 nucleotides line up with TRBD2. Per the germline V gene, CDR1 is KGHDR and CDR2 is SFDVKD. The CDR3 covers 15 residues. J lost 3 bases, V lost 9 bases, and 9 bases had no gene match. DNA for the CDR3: TGTGCCACCGAAGGGCTAGCGGGCCTCTACAATGAGCAGTTCTTC. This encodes CATEGLAGLYNEQFF.

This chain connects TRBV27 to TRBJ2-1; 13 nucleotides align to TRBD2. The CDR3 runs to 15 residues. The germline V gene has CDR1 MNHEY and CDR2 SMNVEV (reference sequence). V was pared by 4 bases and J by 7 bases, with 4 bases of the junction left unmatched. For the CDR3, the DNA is TGTGCCAGCAGTTCCGGACTAGCGGGAGTAAATGAGCAGTTCTTC. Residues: CASSSGLAGVNEQFF.

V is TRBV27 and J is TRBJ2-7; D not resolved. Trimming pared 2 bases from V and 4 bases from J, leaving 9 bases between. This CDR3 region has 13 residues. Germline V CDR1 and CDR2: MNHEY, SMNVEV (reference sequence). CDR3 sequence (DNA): TGTGCCAGCAGTTTACTAGGGCGGTACGAGCAGTACTTC. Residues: CASSLLGRYEQYF.

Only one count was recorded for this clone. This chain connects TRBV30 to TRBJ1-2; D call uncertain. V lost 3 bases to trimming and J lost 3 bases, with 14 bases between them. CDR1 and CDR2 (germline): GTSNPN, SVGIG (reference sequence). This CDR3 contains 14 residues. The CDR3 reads CAWRDSGRYYGYTF. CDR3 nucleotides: TGTGCCTGGAGGGACTCGGGGAGGTACTATGGCTACACCTTC.

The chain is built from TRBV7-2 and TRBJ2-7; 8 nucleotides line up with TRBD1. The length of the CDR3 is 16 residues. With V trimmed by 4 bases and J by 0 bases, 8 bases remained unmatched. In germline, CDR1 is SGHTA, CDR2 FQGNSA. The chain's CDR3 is CASSWGGTGLSYEQYF. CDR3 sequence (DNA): TGTGCCAGCAGCTGGGGCGGGACAGGTCTCTCCTACGAGCAGTACTTC.

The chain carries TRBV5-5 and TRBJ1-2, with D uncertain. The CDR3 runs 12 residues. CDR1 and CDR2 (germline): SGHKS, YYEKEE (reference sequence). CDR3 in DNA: TGTGCTACTCGGGGTGCCGGCGGTGGCTACACCTTC. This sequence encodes CATRGAGGGYTF. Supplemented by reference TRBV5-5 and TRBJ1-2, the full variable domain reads DAGVTQSPTHLIKTRGQQVTLRCSPISGHKSVSWYQQVLGQGPQFIFQYYEKEERGRGNFPDRFSARQFPNYSSELNVNALLLGDSALYLCATRGAGGGYTFGSGTRLTVV.

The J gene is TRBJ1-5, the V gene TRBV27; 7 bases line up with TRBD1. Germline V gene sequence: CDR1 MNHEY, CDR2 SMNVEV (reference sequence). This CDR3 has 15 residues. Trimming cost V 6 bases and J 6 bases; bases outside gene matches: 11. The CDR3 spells CASSSMGQRSQPQHF. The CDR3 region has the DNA TGTGCCAGCAGCTCGATGGGACAGCGAAGTCAGCCCCAGCATTTT.